This T cell receptor (beta chain) was captured by sequencing in a study of cytomegalovirus exposure and HLA in healthy donors. PCR primers comprised 60 Vbeta and 13 Jbeta primers. In the original analysis: Some 11 million of the about 80 million unique TCR beta chains counted in a later analysis were shared. Data came from immunoSEQ multiplex PCR; TCRdb stores just in-frame clones and leaves some out. V, J and clone size were drawn from that table, and D and trimming were deduced from the DNA. This table holds 150,000 to 200,000 clones, around three quarters found once. V lost 5 bases and J lost 1; bases outside the gene matches: 4. Germline V lookup: CDR1 MNHEY, CDR2 SVGAGI. The CDR3 extends over 15 amino acids. Study results and caveats: Later analysis identified a missense DCLRE1C variant that was linked to TCR beta V- and J-gene trimming. Apparent HLA restriction characterized most CMV-associated TCR beta chains in a later analysis. TCR beta sequences reportedly predicted the HLA-A and HLA-B alleles of most subjects accurately.

A word on this clone: Its antigen is unidentified.

Input material: PBMCs. V gene TRBV6-5 combines with J gene TRBJ1-5; 8 nucleotides match TRBD1. The receptor was isolated from a woman between 50 and 59 years old in good health and CMV-seronegative. The CDR3 here is CASSPGGSSNQPQHF. Written as DNA, the CDR3 is TGTGCCAGCAGTCCAGGGGGCTCGAGCAATCAGCCCCAGCATTTT.